The TCR beta chain described here comes from a study of T cell responses to AZD1222 COVID-19 vaccine listed by TCRdb under 2021. Some background on the complete study: TCR sequencing was performed for approximately 240 trial participants, of whom about 210 were given two doses of AZD1222 and about 25 were given two doses of MenACWY control vaccine. Trial participants were enrolled by age into subgroups of 18-55, 56-69 and 70-plus years, and roughly 160, 29 and 62 TCR-sequenced participants, respectively, were included in these subgroups.

For this chain, trimming is 6 bases at the V end and 5 bases at the J end, and the number of junction bases without a gene match is 20. The cysteine opens and the phenylalanine closes a CDR3 of 19 amino acids. The kept DNA is CDR3 alone, 57 bases in frame from the first base. The germline V gene supplies CDR1 ENHRY and CDR2 SYGVKD. The CDR3 regions of human TCRbeta chains were analyzed by immunosequencing. The published analysis was carried out like this. Repertoire TCRs were matched against a reference library of SARS-CoV-2-specific TCRs generated with the MIRA antigen-specificity platform. Breadth was defined as the fraction of unique TCRs that were SARS-CoV-2-associated. Depth was defined as the fraction of total T cells that were SARS-CoV-2-associated. Using the MIRA data, every spike-specific TCR was mapped to the spike region that the TCR reacted to and assigned to either a CD4 or a CD8 class. Log10-transformed breadth and depth values were compared by one-way ANOVA with Sidak's multiple comparisons tests. Entries here come from immuneACCESS through TCRdb and include only in-frame sequences with V and J called. Some clones fail to appear in such tables; in the studies checked, an unresolved V gene covers under half of the shortfall, and the cause of the remainder is unknown. That table furnishes V, J and clone size, whereas the DNA furnished D and trimming. Counted in this sample were fewer than 200,000 clones; under 95% of them appeared once. 4% to 5.5% of the sample is taken by the ten largest.

The sample's time point label, in plain terms: baseline before first vaccination. Read against the paper, the sample's treatment or condition label means: meningococcal conjugate vaccine given as trial control. The vaccinee samples were drawn from two UK trials, COV001 and COV002, one of which was a single-blind randomized controlled phase 2/3 trial testing AZD1222 (ChAdOx1 nCoV-19) in healthy adults. For TCRbeta chain sequencing, PBMC samples were collected from trial participants at day 0 and at day 28 after the second dose. In the case of this clone: Its antigen is currently not known. The input lacks base qualities; no much larger clone sits a single base away.

Points the paper makes about the study in general: Most participants were white British and females outnumbered males, and the authors suggested that clonal diversity may have been underestimated. Reportedly, almost half of the unique spike-specific TCRs recognized epitopes lying outside the regions that are mutated in the B.1.351 and B.1.1.7 variants. Spike-specific TCR breadth and depth rose significantly after two AZD1222 doses compared with day 0 and with MenACWY recipients. Only five or six AZD1222 recipients were SARS-CoV-2 seropositive at baseline, limiting conclusions about previously exposed vaccinees. No day 14 peak-response samples were available, so repertoires were characterized only after the peak T cell response. The 56-69-year group was small, and its depth increase did not reach significance, likely because of low power. The whole spike protein was spanned by vaccine-associated CD4 TCRs, and dominant responses were seen in regions 160-218 and 743-854.

The chain is assembled from TRBV10-3 and TRBJ2-2, with TRBD1 identical over 8 junction bases. Sequences were derived from peripheral blood, sampled on day 0 of MenACWY control vaccination. The clonotype originates from an adult in good health. The CDR3 protein: CAIRGLAQATGERTGELFF. The base sequence is TGTGCCATCAGGGGGTTGGCTCAGGCGACAGGGGAAAGGACCGGGGAGCTGTTTTTT.